This is a list of T cell receptor beta chains from one sample in a study of blood T cell repertoires in COVID-19. The repertoire was sequenced with immunoSEQ multiplex PCR; TCRdb's copy has only in-frame clones and lacks some. The profile shows tens of thousands of clones, around 75% of them singletons. The source material was peripheral blood. These receptor sequences come from a man in his 70s with COVID-19, enrolled during active disease. Both conserved end residues are part of each CDR3. The D gene is left open where the match is weak. Clone size appears in some rows only: once, few, many, or a class for an expanded clone.

d_call | clone_size | j_call | v_call | cdr3_aa
TRBD1 | - | TRBJ1-1 | TRBV5-6 | CASSFKQGARTEAFF
- | - | TRBJ1-1 | TRBV7-9 | CASSSRVSGTEAFF
- | few | TRBJ2-1 | TRBV5-8 | CASSLASSWTNNEQFF
- | - | TRBJ2-5 | TRBV14 | CASSQTERTQYF
- | - | TRBJ2-7 | TRBV4-1 | CASSQETTGNSYEQYF
- | few | TRBJ1-5 | TRBV15 | CATSRDRQAHQPQHF
TRBD1 | - | TRBJ2-7 | TRBV7-6 | CASSISPVSTGTGSYEQYF
- | - | TRBJ2-5 | TRBV29-1 | CSVEDGGGETQYF
TRBD1 | - | TRBJ2-5 | TRBV6-2/TRBV6-3 | CASSYSKTGEETQYF
TRBD1 | - | TRBJ2-5 | TRBV5-8 | CASSQRPGGTGAKRETQYF
TRBD1 | few | TRBJ1-6 | TRBV2 | CASRANSGTGASPLHF
TRBD1 | - | TRBJ1-2 | TRBV5-6 | CASRGGTGPHSTF
TRBD2 | - | TRBJ2-4 | TRBV19 | CASTIRSYGGDLAKNIQYF
- | - | TRBJ1-6 | TRBV28 | CASSPRQAHNSPLHF
TRBD1 | - | TRBJ2-2 | TRBV29-1 | CSAQLGTASNTGELFF